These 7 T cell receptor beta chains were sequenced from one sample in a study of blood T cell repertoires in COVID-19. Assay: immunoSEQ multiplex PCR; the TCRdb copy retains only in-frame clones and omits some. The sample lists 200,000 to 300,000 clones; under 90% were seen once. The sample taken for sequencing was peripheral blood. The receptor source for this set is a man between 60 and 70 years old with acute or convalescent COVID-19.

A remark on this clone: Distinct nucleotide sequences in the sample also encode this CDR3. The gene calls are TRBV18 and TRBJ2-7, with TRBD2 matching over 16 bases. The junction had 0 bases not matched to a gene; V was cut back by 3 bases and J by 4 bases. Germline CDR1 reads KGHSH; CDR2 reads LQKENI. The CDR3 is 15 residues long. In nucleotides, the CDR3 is TGTGCCAGCTCACCGGGACTAGCGGGAGGGTACGAGCAGTACTTC. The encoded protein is CASSPGLAGGYEQYF. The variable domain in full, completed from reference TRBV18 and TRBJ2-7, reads NAGVMQNPRHLVRRRGQEARLRCSPMKGHSHVYWYRQLPEEGLKFMVYLQKENIIDESGMPKERFSAEFPKEGPSILRIQQVVRGDSAAYFCASSPGLAGGYEQYFGPGTRLTVT.

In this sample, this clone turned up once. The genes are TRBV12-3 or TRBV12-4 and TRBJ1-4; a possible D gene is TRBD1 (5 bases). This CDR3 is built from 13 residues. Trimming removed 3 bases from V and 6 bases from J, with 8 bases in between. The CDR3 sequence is CASSLGRDEKLFF. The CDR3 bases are TGTGCCAGCAGTTTGGGCAGGGATGAAAAACTGTTTTTT.

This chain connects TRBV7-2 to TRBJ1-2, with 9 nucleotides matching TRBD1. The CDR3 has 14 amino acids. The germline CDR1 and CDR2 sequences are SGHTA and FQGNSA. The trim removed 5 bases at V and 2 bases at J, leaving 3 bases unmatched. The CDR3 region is CASSPGQGNYGYTF. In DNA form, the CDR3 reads TGTGCCAGCAGCCCAGGACAGGGGAACTATGGCTACACCTTC.

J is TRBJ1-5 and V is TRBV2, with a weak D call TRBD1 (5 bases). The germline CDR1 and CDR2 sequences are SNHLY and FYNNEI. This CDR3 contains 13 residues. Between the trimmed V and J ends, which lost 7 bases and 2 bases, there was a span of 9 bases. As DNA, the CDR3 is TGTGCCAGCAACGGGGGAGGCAATCAGCCCCAGCATTTT. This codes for CASNGGGNQPQHF.

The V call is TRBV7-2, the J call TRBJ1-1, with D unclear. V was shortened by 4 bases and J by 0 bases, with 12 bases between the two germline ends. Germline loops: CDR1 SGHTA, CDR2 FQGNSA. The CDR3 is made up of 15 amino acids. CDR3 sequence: CASSWRVEMNTEAFF. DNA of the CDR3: TGTGCCAGCAGCTGGAGGGTGGAGATGAACACTGAAGCTTTCTTT.

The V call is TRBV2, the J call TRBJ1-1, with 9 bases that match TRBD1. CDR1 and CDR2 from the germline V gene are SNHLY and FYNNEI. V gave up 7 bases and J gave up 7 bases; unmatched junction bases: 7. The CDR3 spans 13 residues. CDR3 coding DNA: TGTGCCAGCACCCTTAGGGGACAGGGTGAAGCTTTCTTT. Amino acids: CASTLRGQGEAFF. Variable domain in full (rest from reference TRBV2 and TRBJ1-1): EPEVTQTPSHQVTQMGQEVILRCVPISNHLYFYWYRQILGQKVEFLVSFYNNEISEKSEIFDDQFSVERPDGSNFTLKIRSTKLEDSAMYFCASTLRGQGEAFFGQGTRLTVV.

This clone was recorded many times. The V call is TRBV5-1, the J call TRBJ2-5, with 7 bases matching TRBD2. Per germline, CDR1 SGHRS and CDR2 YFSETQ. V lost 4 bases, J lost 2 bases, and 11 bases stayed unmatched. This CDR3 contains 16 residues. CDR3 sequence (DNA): TGCGCCAGCAGCCACCCACTCCGGGGAGGGCAAGAGACCCAGTACTTC. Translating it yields CASSHPLRGGQETQYF.